This paragraph covers one T cell receptor beta chain sequence. Antigen specificity is unknown. The data were taken from a study of graft-versus-host responses after intestinal transplantation. Study context: Transplant recipients had multivisceral, liver-intestinal, or isolated intestinal grafts. Every recipient had anti-thymocyte globulin induction and 2 to 4 years of tacrolimus plus steroids.

Clones were read by immunoSEQ multiplex PCR, and TCRdb kept only the in-frame ones, dropping some. The table lists 84,000 or so clones, around 86% of them singletons. Study-wide results and limits: GvH clones were found in recipient marrow; some appeared first in ileum or blood.

This CDR3 has 15 amino acids. Germline loops: CDR1 SGHNT, CDR2 YYREEE (reference sequence). The sequence derives from a human donor who was the organ donor for an intestinal transplant. Sample: unstimulated CD8+ T cells sorted from spleen or lymph node cells, taken before transplant. J is TRBJ2-5 and V is TRBV5-4; D unresolved. Gene TRBJ2-7 matches the end of the DNA better, so the J call may be wrong. Here the CDR3 reads CASSFSGSLTYEQYF. The CDR3, as DNA: TGTGCCAGCAGCTTCTCCGGATCTCTGACGTACGAGCAGTACTTC.